Here is one T cell receptor (beta chain) with its context. The antigen remains undetermined. Germline V gene sequence: CDR1 MNHEY, CDR2 SMNVEV (reference sequence). The germline V and J ends were trimmed by 6 bases and 0 bases, with 21 bases remaining between them. CDR3 size: 18 residues. PCR involved 60 Vbeta and 13 Jbeta primers. Only in-frame clones appear in the TCRdb table, and some are missing; sequencing was by immunoSEQ multiplex PCR. The table lists some 150,000 clones. The sample belongs to a study of cytomegalovirus exposure and HLA in healthy donors. General study findings and limits: There were several of the most significant clusters that appeared linked to common viral pathogens in a later analysis.

The sample taken for sequencing was PBMCs. The receptor was derived from a woman between 18 and 29 years old in good health and CMV-seronegative. This chain joins TRBV27 and TRBJ1-5; a possible D gene is TRBD1 (5 bases). CDR3 nucleotide sequence: TGTGCCAGCAGCCTCTATTGGGGATGGGGGGATAGCAATCAGCCCCAGCATTTT. It yields the protein CASSLYWGWGDSNQPQHF.